This note documents a single TCR beta chain sequence. The data originate from a study of shared T cell receptors in the human thymus. The CDR3 is 14 residues long. CDR1 is LNHDA and CDR2 is SQIVND in the germline V gene (reference sequence). Trimming cost V 6 bases and J 2 bases; bases outside gene matches: 3. The table came from immunoSEQ multiplex PCR; TCRdb's copy has only in-frame clones and leaves some out. The sample includes about 400,000 clones, 85% to 95% seen only once; the top ten take approximately 0.02%. This sequence originates from a human donor. The chain links TRBV19 to TRBJ2-5, with TRBD1 identical over 10 bases. Sequencing was performed on thymocytes. The DNA for the CDR3 is TGTGCCAGTAGAGGACAGGGGGAACAAGAGACCCAGTACTTC. It encodes CASRGQGEQETQYF.